One T cell receptor beta chain is described in this entry. Its antigen is still unknown. CDR3 length equals 14 residues. Germline V lookup: CDR1 WSHSY, CDR2 SAAADI. Trimming took 7 bases from V and 0 from J; bases not matched to a gene: 2. The PCR employed 60 Vbeta primers together with 13 Jbeta primers. Clones were sequenced by immunoSEQ multiplex PCR, and TCRdb holds only the in-frame ones, with some missing. The table records some 130,000 clones, roughly 77% of them present only once. This record belongs to a study of cytomegalovirus exposure and HLA in healthy donors. Overall study: Researchers found that approximately 80% of about 400 genotyped donors fell within the Caucasian-associated ancestry cluster.

Study-wide points: Likely technical artifact: a cluster of highly shared sequence variants. It was reportedly the case that the classifier diagnosed cytomegalovirus status with high specificity and sensitivity.

The genes are TRBV10-2 and TRBJ2-1; 8 bases align to TRBD2. Sequenced: PBMCs. The clonotype was recovered from a man aged 25 to 45 in good health. The CDR3 coding sequence is TGCGCCAGCAAACTAGCGGACTCCTACAATGAGCAGTTCTTC. The encoded protein is CASKLADSYNEQFF.